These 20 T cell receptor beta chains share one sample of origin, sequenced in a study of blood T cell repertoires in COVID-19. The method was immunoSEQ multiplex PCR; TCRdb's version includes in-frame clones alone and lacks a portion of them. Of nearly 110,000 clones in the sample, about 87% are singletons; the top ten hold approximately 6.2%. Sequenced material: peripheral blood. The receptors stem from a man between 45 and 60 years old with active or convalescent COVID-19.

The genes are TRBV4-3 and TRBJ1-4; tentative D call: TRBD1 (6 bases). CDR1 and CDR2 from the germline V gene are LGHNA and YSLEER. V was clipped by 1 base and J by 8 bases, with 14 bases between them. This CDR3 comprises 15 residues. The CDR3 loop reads CASSQVQGYGEKLFF. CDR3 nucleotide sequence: TGCGCCAGCAGCCAAGTACAGGGATATGGGGAAAAACTGTTTTTT.

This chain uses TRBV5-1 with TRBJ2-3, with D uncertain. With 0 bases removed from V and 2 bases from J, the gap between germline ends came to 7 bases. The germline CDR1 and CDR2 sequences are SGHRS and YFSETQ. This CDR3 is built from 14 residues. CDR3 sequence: CASSLDKSTDTQYF. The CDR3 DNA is TGCGCCAGCAGCTTGGACAAATCCACAGATACGCAGTATTTT.

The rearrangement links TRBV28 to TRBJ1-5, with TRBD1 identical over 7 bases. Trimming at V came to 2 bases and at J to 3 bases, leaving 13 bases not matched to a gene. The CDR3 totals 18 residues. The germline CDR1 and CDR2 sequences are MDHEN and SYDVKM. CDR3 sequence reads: CASSLPQLQGRFNQPQHF. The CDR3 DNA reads TGTGCCAGCAGTTTACCTCAGCTACAGGGGCGGTTCAATCAGCCCCAGCATTTT.

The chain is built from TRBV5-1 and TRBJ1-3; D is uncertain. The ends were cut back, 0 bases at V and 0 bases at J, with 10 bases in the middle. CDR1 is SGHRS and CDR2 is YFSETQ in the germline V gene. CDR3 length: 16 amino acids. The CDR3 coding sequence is TGCGCCAGCAGCTTGGACCAGGCTGGCTCTGGAAACACCATATATTTT. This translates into CASSLDQAGSGNTIYF.

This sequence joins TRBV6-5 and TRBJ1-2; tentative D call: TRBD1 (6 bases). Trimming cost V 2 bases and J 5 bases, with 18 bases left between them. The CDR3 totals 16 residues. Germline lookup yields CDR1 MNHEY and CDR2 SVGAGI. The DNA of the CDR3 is TGTGCCAGCAGTTACACAGGTCAGGGGCTCGGTTATGGCTACACCTTC. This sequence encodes CASSYTGQGLGYGYTF.

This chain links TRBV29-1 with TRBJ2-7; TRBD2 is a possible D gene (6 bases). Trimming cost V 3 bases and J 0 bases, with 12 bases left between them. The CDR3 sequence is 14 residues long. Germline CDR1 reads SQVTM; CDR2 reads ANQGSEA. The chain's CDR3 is CSVDTLEGSYEQYF. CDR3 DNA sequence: TGCAGCGTTGATACCTTGGAGGGCTCCTACGAGCAGTACTTC.

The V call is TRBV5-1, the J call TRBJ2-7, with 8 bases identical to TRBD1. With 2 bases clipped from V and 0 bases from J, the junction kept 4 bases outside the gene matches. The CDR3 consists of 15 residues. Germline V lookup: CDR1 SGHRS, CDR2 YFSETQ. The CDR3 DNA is TGCGCCAGCAGCTTACCGGGACAGGCCTCCTACGAGCAGTACTTC. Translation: CASSLPGQASYEQYF.

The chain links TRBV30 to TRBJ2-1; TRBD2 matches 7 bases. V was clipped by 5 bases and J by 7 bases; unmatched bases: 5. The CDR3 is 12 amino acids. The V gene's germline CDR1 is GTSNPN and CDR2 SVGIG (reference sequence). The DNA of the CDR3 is TGTGCCTGGGGCATGCGGGAGAATGAGCAGTTCTTC. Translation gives CAWGMRENEQFF.

The CDR3 nucleotides are TGCAGCGTCTTAGGGGGACAGACCTACGAGCAGTACTTC. Its protein product is CSVLGGQTYEQYF. The genes are TRBV29-1 and TRBJ2-7, with 7 bases that match TRBD1. There are 13 residues in the CDR3. Germline values: CDR1 SQVTM, CDR2 ANQGSEA. The V segment lost 6 bases and the J segment 2 bases; nucleotides outside the gene matches: 7.

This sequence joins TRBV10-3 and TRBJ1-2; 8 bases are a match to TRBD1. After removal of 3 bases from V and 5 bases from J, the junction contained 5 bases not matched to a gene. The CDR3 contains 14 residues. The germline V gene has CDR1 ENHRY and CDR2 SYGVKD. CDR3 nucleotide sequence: TGTGCCATCAGTGACCCAGGGGGCAGATATGGCTACACCTTC. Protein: CAISDPGGRYGYTF.

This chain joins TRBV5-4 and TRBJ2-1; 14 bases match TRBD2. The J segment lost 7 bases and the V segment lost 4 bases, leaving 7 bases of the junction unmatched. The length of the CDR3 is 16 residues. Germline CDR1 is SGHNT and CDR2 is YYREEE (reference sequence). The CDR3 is CASSEGLAGVGNEQFF. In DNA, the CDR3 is TGTGCCAGCAGCGAGGGACTAGCGGGAGTAGGAAATGAGCAGTTCTTC. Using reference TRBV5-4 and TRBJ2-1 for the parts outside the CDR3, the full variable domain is ETGVTQSPTHLIKTRGQQVTLRCSSQSGHNTVSWYQQALGQGPQFIFQYYREEENGRGNFPPRFSGLQFPNYSSELNVNALELDDSALYLCASSEGLAGVGNEQFFGPGTRLTVL.

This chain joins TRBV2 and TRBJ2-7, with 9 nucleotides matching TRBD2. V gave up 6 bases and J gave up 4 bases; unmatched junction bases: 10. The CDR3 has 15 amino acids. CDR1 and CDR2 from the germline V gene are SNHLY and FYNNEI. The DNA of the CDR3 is TGTGCCAGCAGGATACGAGCGGGAGGCGGTTACGAGCAGTACTTC. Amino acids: CASRIRAGGGYEQYF.

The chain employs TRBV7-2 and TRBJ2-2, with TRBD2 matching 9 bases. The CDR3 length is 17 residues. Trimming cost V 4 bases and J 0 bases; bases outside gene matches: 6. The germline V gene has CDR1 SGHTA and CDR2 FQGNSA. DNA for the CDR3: TGTGCCAGCAGCTCTCCGGGACTAGCAGCGAACACCGGGGAGCTGTTTTTT. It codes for CASSSPGLAANTGELFF.

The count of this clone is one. CDR3: CSVNPGQGGRTDTQYF. Written as DNA, the CDR3 is TGCAGCGTGAATCCGGGACAGGGTGGCCGCACAGATACGCAGTATTTT. The chain joins TRBV29-1 to TRBJ2-3; TRBD1 aligns across 9 bases. The CDR3 is made up of 16 amino acids. Germline V gives CDR1 SQVTM, CDR2 ANQGSEA. The ends lost 6 bases at V and 1 base at J; junction bases unmatched: 11.

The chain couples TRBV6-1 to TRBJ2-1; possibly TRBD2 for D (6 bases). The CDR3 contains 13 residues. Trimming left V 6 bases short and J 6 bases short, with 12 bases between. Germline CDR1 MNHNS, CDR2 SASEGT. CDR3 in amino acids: CASSHQLANEQFF. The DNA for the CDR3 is TGTGCCAGCAGCCATCAACTAGCCAATGAGCAGTTCTTC.

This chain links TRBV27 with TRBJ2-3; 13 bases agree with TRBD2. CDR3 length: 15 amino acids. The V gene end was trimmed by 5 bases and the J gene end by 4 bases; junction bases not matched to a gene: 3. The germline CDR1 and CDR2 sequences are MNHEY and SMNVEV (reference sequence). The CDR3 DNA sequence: TGTGCCAGCAGTCTGACTAGCGGGAGGTCAGATACGCAGTATTTT. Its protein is CASSLTSGRSDTQYF.

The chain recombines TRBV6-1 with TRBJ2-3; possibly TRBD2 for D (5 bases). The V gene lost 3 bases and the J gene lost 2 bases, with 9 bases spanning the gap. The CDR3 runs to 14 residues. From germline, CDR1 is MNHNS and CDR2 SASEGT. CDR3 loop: CASSDLGNTDTQYF. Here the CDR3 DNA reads TGTGCCAGCAGTGATCTCGGGAACACAGATACGCAGTATTTT.

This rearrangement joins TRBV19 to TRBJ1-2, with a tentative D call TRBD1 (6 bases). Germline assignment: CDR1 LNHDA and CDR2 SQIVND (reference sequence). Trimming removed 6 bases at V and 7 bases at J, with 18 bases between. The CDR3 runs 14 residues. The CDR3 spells CASRFQGNGAGYTF. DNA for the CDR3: TGTGCCAGTAGATTTCAGGGGAACGGGGCTGGCTACACCTTC.

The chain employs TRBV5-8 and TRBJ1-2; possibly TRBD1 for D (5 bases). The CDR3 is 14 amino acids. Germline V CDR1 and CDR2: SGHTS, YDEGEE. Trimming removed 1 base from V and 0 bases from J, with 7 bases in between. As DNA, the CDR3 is TGTGCCAGCAGCTTGCTAGGGGCTAACTATGGCTACACCTTC. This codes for CASSLLGANYGYTF.

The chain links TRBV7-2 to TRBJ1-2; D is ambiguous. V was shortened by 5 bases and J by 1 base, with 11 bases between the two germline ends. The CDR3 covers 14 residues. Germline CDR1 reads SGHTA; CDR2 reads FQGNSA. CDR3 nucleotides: TGTGCCAGCAGCCCGGAAGGCGGTAACTATGGCTACACCTTC. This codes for CASSPEGGNYGYTF.